A single sample gave rise to the 2 T cell receptor beta chains below, sequenced in a study of OX40 agonist ivuxolimab in advanced cancers. The data were produced by immunoSEQ multiplex PCR, yet TCRdb's version contains in-frame clones alone and is incomplete. The repertoire has about 59,000 clones, approximately 92% of them found once; the top ten carry about a quarter. The sequenced sample was CD4+ or CD8+ T cells sorted from blood, obtained in a trial of the OX40 agonist ivuxolimab. These receptors all come from an adult with an advanced solid tumor such as melanoma, head and neck, liver or kidney cancer.

V is TRBV4-1 and J is TRBJ1-2; D uncertain. Germline V lookup: CDR1 MGHRA, CDR2 YSYEKL. The V end lost 4 bases, the J end lost 6 bases, and 21 bases lay between the germline ends. The CDR3 spans 16 residues. The CDR3 protein is CASSPSKGFVKNGYTF. In nucleotides, the CDR3 is TGCGCCAGCAGCCCCTCGAAAGGGTTCGTTAAGAATGGCTACACCTTC.

The chain employs TRBV28 and TRBJ2-1; the match to TRBD1 covers 7 bases. V shed 3 bases, J shed 4 bases, and the junction held 6 bases outside the gene matches. Germline V lookup: CDR1 MDHEN, CDR2 SYDVKM. This CDR3 spans 15 amino acids. The CDR3 spells CASSLQGEIYNEQFF. The DNA of the CDR3 is TGTGCCAGCAGTTTGCAGGGGGAGATATACAATGAGCAGTTCTTC. The complete variable domain, with remaining parts taken from reference TRBV28 and TRBJ2-1, reads DVKVTQSSRYLVKRTGEKVFLECVQDMDHENMFWYRQDPGLGLRLIYFSYDVKMKEKGDIPEGYSVSREKKERFSLILESASTNQTSMYLCASSLQGEIYNEQFFGPGTRLTVL.